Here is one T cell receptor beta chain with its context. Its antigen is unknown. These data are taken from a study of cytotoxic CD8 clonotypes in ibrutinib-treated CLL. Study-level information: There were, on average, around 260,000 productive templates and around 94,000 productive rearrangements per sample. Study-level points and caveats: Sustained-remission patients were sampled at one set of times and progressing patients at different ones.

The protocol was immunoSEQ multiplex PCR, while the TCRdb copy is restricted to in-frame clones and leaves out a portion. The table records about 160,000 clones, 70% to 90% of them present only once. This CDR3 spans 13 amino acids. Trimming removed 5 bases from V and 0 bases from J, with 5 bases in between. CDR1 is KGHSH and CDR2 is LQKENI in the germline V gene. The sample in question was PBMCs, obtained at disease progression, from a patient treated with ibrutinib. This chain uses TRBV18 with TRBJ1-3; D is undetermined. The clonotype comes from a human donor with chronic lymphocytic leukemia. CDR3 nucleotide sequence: TGTGCCAGCTCAGGGGACTCTGGAAACACCATATATTTT. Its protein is CASSGDSGNTIYF.